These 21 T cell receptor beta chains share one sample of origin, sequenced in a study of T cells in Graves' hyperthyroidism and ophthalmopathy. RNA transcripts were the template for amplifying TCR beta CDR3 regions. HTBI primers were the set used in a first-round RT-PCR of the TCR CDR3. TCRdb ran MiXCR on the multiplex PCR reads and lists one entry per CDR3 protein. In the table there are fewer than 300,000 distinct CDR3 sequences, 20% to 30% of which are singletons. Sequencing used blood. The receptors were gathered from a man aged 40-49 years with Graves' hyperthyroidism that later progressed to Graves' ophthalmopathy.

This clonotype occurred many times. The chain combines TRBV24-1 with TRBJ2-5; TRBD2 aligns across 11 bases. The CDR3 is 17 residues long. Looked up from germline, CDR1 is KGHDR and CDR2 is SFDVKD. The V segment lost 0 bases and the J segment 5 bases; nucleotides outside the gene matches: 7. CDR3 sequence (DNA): TGTGCCACCAGTGATTTGCCGACTAGCGGGAAATCGGAGACCCAGTACTTC. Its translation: CATSDLPTSGKSETQYF.

The chain's CDR3 is CASTPGNYEQYF. The CDR3 region has the DNA TGTGCCAGCACGCCAGGAAACTACGAGCAGTACTTC. J is TRBJ2-7 and V is TRBV6-1; no clear D gene. Per germline, CDR1 MNHNS and CDR2 SASEGT. The CDR3 is 12 amino acids. Trimming took off 7 bases at V and 3 bases at J, with 10 bases between the two ends.

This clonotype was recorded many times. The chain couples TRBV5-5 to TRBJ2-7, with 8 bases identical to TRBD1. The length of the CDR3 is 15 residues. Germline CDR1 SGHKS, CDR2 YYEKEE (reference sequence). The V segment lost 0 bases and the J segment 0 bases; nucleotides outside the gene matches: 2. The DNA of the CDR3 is TGTGCCAGCAGCTTGGCGGGACAGGTCTCCTACGAGCAGTACTTC. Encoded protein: CASSLAGQVSYEQYF. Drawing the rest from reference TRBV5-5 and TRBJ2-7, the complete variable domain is DAGVTQSPTHLIKTRGQQVTLRCSPISGHKSVSWYQQVLGQGPQFIFQYYEKEERGRGNFPDRFSARQFPNYSSELNVNALLLGDSALYLCASSLAGQVSYEQYFGPGTRLTVT.

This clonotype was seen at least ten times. The CDR3 nucleotides read TGCAGTGCTAGAGACCAACCGGGCCAAAACACTGAAGCTTTCTTT. Translated, it gives CSARDQPGQNTEAFF. The rearrangement uses TRBV20-1 and TRBJ1-1; D is ambiguous. CDR3 size: 15 residues. V lost 0 bases and J lost 2, with 13 bases in between. Germline V gives CDR1 DFQATT, CDR2 SNEGSKA (reference sequence).

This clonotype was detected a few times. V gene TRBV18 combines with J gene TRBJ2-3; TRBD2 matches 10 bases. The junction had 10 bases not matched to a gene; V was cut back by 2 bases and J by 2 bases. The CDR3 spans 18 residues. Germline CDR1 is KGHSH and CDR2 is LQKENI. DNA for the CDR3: TGTGCCAGCTCACCATACGAGGGTACTAGCGGGACCACAGATACGCAGTATTTT. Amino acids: CASSPYEGTSGTTDTQYF.

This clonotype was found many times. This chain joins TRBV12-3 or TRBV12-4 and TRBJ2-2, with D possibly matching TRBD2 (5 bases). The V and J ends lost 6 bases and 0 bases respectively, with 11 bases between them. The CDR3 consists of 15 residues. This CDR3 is CASSIGEANTGELFF. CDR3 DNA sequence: TGTGCCAGCAGCATCGGGGAAGCGAACACCGGGGAGCTGTTTTTT.

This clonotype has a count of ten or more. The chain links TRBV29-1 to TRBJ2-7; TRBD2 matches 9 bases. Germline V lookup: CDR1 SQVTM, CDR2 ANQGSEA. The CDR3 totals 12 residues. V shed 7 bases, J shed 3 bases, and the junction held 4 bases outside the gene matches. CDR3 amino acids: CSGLAGSYEQYF. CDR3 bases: TGCAGCGGGCTAGCGGGAAGCTACGAGCAGTACTTC.

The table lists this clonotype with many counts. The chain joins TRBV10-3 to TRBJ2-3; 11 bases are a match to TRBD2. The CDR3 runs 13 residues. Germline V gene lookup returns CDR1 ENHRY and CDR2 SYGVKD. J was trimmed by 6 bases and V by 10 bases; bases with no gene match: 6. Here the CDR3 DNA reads TGTGCCACCGGTAGCGGGAGGGGCGATACGCAGTATTTT. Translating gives CATGSGRGDTQYF.

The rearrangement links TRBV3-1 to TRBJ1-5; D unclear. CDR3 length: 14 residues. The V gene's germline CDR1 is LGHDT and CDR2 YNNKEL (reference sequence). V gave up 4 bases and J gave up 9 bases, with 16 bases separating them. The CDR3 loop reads CASSPLVRGWPQHF. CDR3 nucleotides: TGTGCCAGCAGCCCCCTGGTACGCGGATGGCCCCAGCATTTT. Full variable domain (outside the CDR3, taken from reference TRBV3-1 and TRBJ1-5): DTAVSQTPKYLVTQMGNDKSIKCEQNLGHDTMYWYKQDSKKFLKIMFSYNNKELIINETVPNRFSPKSPDKAHLNLHINSLELGDSAVYFCASSPLVRGWPQHFGDGTRLSIL.

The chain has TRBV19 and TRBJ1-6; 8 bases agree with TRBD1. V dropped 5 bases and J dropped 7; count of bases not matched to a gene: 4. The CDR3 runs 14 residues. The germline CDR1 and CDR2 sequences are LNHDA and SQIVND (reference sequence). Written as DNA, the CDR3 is TGTGCCAGTAGTTCGGACAGGGTAAATTCACCCCTCCACTTT. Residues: CASSSDRVNSPLHF.

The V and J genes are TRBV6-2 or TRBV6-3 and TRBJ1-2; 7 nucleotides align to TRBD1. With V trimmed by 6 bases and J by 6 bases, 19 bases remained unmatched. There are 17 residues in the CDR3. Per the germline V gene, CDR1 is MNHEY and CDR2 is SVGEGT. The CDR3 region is CASSHPLTEQGRNGYTF. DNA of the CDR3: TGTGCCAGCAGCCACCCTCTCACTGAACAGGGGCGGAATGGCTACACCTTC.

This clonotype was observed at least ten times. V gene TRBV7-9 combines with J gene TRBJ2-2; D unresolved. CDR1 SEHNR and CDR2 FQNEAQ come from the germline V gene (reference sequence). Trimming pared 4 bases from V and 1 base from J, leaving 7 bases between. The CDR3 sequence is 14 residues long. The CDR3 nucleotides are TGTGCCAGCAGCTCCACGGTGAACACCGGGGAGCTGTTTTTT. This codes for CASSSTVNTGELFF.

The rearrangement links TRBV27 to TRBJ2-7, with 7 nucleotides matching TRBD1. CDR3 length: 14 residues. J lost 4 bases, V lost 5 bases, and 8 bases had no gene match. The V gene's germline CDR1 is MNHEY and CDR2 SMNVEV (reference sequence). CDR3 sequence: CASSPTTGLYEQYF. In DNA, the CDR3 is TGTGCCAGCAGTCCAACGACAGGGTTATACGAGCAGTACTTC.

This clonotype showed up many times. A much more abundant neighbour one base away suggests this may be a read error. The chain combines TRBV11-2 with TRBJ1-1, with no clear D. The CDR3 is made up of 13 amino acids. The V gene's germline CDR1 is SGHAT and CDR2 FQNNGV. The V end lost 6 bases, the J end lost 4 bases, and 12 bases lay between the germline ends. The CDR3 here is CASRPNTGTEAFF. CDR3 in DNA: TGTGCCAGCAGACCTAACACCGGCACTGAAGCTTTCTTT.

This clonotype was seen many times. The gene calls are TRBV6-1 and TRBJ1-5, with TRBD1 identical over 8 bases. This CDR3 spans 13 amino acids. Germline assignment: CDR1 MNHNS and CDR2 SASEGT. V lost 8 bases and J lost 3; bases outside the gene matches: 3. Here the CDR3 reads CASDRGINQPQHF. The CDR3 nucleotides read TGTGCCAGCGACAGGGGAATCAATCAGCCCCAGCATTTT.

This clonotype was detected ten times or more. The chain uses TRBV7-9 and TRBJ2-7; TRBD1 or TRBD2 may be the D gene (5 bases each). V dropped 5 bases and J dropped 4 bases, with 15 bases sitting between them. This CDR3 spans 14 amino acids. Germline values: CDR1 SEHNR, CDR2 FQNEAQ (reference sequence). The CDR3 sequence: CASSLEGIWYEQYF. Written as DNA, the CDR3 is TGTGCCAGCAGCCTAGAGGGGATTTGGTACGAGCAGTACTTC.

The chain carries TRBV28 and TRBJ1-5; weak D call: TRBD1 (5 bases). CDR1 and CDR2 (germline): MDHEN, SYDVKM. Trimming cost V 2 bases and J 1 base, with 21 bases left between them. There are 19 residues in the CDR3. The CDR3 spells CASSLVSPRGAGSNQPQHF. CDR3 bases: TGTGCCAGCAGTTTAGTTTCGCCTCGGGGCGCAGGGAGCAATCAGCCCCAGCATTTT.

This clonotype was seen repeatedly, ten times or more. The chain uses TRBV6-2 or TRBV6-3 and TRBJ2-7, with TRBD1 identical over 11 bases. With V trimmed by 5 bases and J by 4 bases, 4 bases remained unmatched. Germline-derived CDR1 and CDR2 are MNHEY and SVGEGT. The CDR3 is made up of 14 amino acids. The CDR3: CASSPRDRGYEQYF. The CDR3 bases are TGTGCCAGCAGTCCTCGGGACAGGGGGTACGAGCAGTACTTC.

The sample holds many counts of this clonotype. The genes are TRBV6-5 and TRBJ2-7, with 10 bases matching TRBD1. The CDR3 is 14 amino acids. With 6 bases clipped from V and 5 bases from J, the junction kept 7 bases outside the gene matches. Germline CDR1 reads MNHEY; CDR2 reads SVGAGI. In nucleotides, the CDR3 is TGTGCCAGCAGGCGACAGGGGGCCGTCAACGAGCAGTACTTC. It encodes CASRRQGAVNEQYF.

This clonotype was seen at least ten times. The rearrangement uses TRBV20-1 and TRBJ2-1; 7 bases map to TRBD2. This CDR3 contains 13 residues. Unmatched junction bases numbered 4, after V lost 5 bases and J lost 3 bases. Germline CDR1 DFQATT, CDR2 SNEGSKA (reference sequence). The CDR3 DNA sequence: TGCAGTGCTTACGGCGGGAGCTACAATGAGCAGTTCTTC. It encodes CSAYGGSYNEQFF.

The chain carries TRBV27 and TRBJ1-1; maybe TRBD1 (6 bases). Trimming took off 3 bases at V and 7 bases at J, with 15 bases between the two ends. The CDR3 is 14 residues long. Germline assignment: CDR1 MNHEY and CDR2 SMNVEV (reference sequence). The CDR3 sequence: CASSLGRGAYEAFF. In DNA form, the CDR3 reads TGTGCCAGCAGTTTGGGGAGGGGGGCGTATGAAGCTTTCTTT.